This note documents a single T cell receptor beta chain sequence. Primed by a sample-barcoded 5' primer and a J-beta primer mix, a second PCR proceeded for roughly 6 to 12 cycles. Each CDR3 protein gets one entry after TCRdb re-called the 5' RACE reads with MiXCR. Seen here are some 800,000 distinct CDR3 sequences, around 45% observed once, and the top ten hold roughly 19%. This sample is drawn from a study of blood T cells in healthy people across ages. Sequencing was carried out using blood. The TCR was taken from a man in his 60s in good health.

The CDR3 spells CASSLEARTDTQYF. The CDR3 nucleotides read TGTGCCAGCAGCTTGGAGGCGCGCACAGATACGCAGTATTTT. The chain links TRBV7-9 to TRBJ2-3; possible D gene TRBD2, 5 bases. The CDR3 has 14 amino acids. Trimming left V 3 bases short and J 1 base short, with 8 bases between. CDR1 and CDR2 (germline): SEHNR, FQNEAQ (reference sequence). Full variable domain (rest looked up from reference TRBV7-9 and TRBJ2-3): DTGVSQNPRHKITKRGQNVTFRCDPISEHNRLYWYRQTLGQGPEFLTYFQNEAQLEKSRLLSDRFSAERPKGSFSTLEIQRTEQGDSAMYLCASSLEARTDTQYFGPGTRLTVL.